The next 5 T cell receptor beta chains were all read from a single sample in a study of T cell responses to AZD1222 COVID-19 vaccine. Using immunoSEQ multiplex PCR, the repertoire was profiled, and TCRdb retains in-frame clones only, with some absent. The sample shows 150,000 to 200,000 clones, 80% to 90% of them seen only once. The sequencing here drew on peripheral blood, taken 28 days after the second AZD1222 dose. Every receptor here comes from an adult who received the AZD1222 COVID-19 vaccine.

The chain joins TRBV4-2 to TRBJ1-4; TRBD1 agrees at 9 bases. Trimming at V came to 5 bases and at J to 6 bases, leaving 4 bases not matched to a gene. Germline lookup yields CDR1 LGHNA and CDR2 YNFKEQ. The CDR3 spans 14 residues. The CDR3 loop reads CASSMGQGDEKLFF. CDR3 DNA: TGTGCCAGCAGCATGGGACAGGGCGATGAAAAACTGTTTTTT.

V usage is TRBV2 and J usage is TRBJ1-5; 8 bases fit TRBD1. The CDR3 extends over 15 amino acids. The V gene end was trimmed by 3 bases and the J gene end by 0 bases; junction bases not matched to a gene: 1. Per germline, CDR1 SNHLY and CDR2 FYNNEI. The CDR3 protein is CASSEDRVSNQPQHF. The CDR3 bases are TGTGCCAGCAGTGAGGACAGGGTTAGCAATCAGCCCCAGCATTTT.

The gene calls are TRBV3-1 (or the pseudogene TRBV3-2) and TRBJ1-1; 8 nucleotides agree with TRBD1. J was trimmed by 7 bases and V by 1 base; bases with no gene match: 5. Per germline, CDR1 LGHDT and CDR2 YNNKEL (reference sequence). CDR3 length equals 14 residues. The CDR3 sequence is CASSQVAGGSEAFF. DNA for the CDR3: TGTGCCAGCAGCCAAGTGGCAGGGGGCAGTGAAGCTTTCTTT.

V gene TRBV11-2 combines with J gene TRBJ2-5; D gene uncertain. The CDR3 covers 12 residues. V shed 1 base and J shed 5 bases, with 5 bases lying between them. Germline V gene data show CDR1 as SGHAT and CDR2 as FQNNGV. DNA of the CDR3: TGTGCCAGCAGCTTAGGAGTTGAGACCCAGTACTTC. Residues: CASSLGVETQYF.

The rearrangement links TRBV19 to TRBJ1-2; D might be TRBD1 (6 bases). Germline CDR1 reads LNHDA; CDR2 reads SQIVND (reference sequence). This CDR3 is built from 14 residues. V was cut by 4 bases and J by 3 bases, with 12 bases left in between. CDR3 in DNA: TGTGCCAGTAGTACGCCAGGGGTGGACTATGGCTACACCTTC. Amino acids: CASSTPGVDYGYTF.